Listed below are T cell receptor beta chains from one sample, sequenced in a study of T-cell memory formation after mild COVID-19. Using its own MiXCR run on the 5' RACE reads, TCRdb lists one record per CDR3 protein. The sample records fewer than 450,000 distinct CDR3 sequences, 20% to 30% being singletons. Sequenced input: PBMCs or a T cell subset sorted from them (not recorded which). These receptors were taken from an adult woman who had mild COVID-19 (a few samples of this study predate the infection). Cell type and time point are not known. Each CDR3 is given with its conserved first and last residue. D genes are given only for firm matches. The size of a clone is reported for some rows only, either as once, few or many, or as a class for expanded clones.

clone_size: -; v_call: TRBV7-3; d_call: -; j_call: TRBJ2-7; cdr3_aa: CASSPPGRNEQYF; cdr3_nt: TGTGCCAGCAGCCCACCAGGGCGTAACGAGCAGTACTTC
clone_size: few; v_call: TRBV25-1; d_call: -; j_call: TRBJ2-1; cdr3_aa: CASSEEELYNEQFF; cdr3_nt: TGTGCCAGCAGTGAAGAAGAGCTTTACAATGAGCAGTTCTTC
clone_size: -; v_call: TRBV21-1; d_call: -; j_call: TRBJ2-7; cdr3_aa: CASSKVTGLLYEQYF; cdr3_nt: TGTGCCAGCAGCAAAGTTACAGGGTTACTGTACGAGCAGTACTTC
clone_size: few; v_call: TRBV5-6; d_call: -; j_call: TRBJ2-1; cdr3_aa: CASSSLTSPTYNEQFF; cdr3_nt: TGTGCCAGCAGCTCGCTAACGAGCCCGACCTACAATGAGCAGTTCTTC
clone_size: few; v_call: TRBV19; d_call: TRBD1; j_call: TRBJ1-2; cdr3_aa: CASMIGPGQNIYGYTF; cdr3_nt: TGTGCCAGTATGATCGGACCGGGACAGAACATCTATGGCTACACCTTC
clone_size: -; v_call: TRBV29-1; d_call: -; j_call: TRBJ1-1; cdr3_aa: CSVRVREAFF; cdr3_nt: TGCAGCGTCAGGGTGAGAGAAGCTTTCTTT
clone_size: few; v_call: TRBV2; d_call: TRBD2; j_call: TRBJ2-1; cdr3_aa: CASSEYSGRAGQFF; cdr3_nt: TGTGCCAGCAGTGAATATAGCGGGAGGGCCGGGCAGTTCTTC
clone_size: many; v_call: TRBV24-1; d_call: TRBD1; j_call: TRBJ2-1; cdr3_aa: CATSDVRDRAHEQFF; cdr3_nt: TGTGCCACCAGTGATGTCCGGGACAGGGCCCATGAGCAGTTCTTC
clone_size: -; v_call: TRBV7-9; d_call: -; j_call: TRBJ1-2; cdr3_aa: CASSWDGEVYGYTF; cdr3_nt: TGTGCCAGCAGCTGGGACGGTGAGGTCTATGGCTACACCTTC
clone_size: few; v_call: TRBV29-1; d_call: -; j_call: TRBJ1-1; cdr3_aa: CSVSRVDTEAFF; cdr3_nt: TGCAGCGTTTCTCGGGTTGACACTGAAGCTTTCTTT
clone_size: few; v_call: TRBV5-1; d_call: TRBD2; j_call: TRBJ2-2; cdr3_aa: CASSLERGDTGELFF; cdr3_nt: TGCGCCAGCAGCTTGGAGCGGGGGGACACCGGGGAGCTGTTTTTT
clone_size: many; v_call: TRBV12-3/TRBV12-4; d_call: TRBD1; j_call: TRBJ1-1; cdr3_aa: CASSRQGRTEAFF; cdr3_nt: TGTGCCAGCAGCCGACAGGGTCGGACTGAAGCTTTCTTT
clone_size: few; v_call: TRBV2; d_call: TRBD1; j_call: TRBJ2-3; cdr3_aa: CASSLTTGVGNTQYF; cdr3_nt: TGTGCCAGCAGCCTAACGACAGGGGTCGGAAATACGCAGTATTTT
clone_size: -; v_call: TRBV10-3; d_call: TRBD1; j_call: TRBJ1-1; cdr3_aa: CAIQRGLDRGRNTEAFF; cdr3_nt: TGTGCCATCCAGCGGGGCCTCGACAGGGGGAGGAACACTGAAGCTTTCTTT
clone_size: few; v_call: TRBV30; d_call: TRBD1; j_call: TRBJ1-2; cdr3_aa: CAWWTGAFGLSGYTF; cdr3_nt: TGTGCCTGGTGGACAGGGGCTTTTGGGCTAAGTGGCTACACCTTC
clone_size: few; v_call: TRBV7-3; d_call: -; j_call: TRBJ2-3; cdr3_aa: CASSLTVGPDTQYF; cdr3_nt: TGTGCCAGCAGCTTAACGGTGGGACCAGATACGCAGTATTTT
clone_size: few; v_call: TRBV5-1; d_call: -; j_call: TRBJ2-7; cdr3_aa: CASSLDGQIYEQYF; cdr3_nt: TGCGCCAGCAGCTTGGATGGTCAGATTTATGAGCAGTACTTC
clone_size: -; v_call: TRBV12-3/TRBV12-4; d_call: -; j_call: TRBJ2-7; cdr3_aa: CASRMRPGSTYEQYF; cdr3_nt: TGTGCCAGCAGAATGAGACCCGGATCGACCTACGAGCAGTACTTC
clone_size: few; v_call: TRBV5-4; d_call: TRBD2; j_call: TRBJ2-1; cdr3_aa: CASAERGGYNEQFF; cdr3_nt: TGTGCCAGCGCAGAGCGGGGGGGATACAATGAGCAGTTCTTC
clone_size: once; v_call: TRBV24-1; d_call: TRBD1; j_call: TRBJ2-2; cdr3_aa: CATSAGTAYDTGELFF; cdr3_nt: TGTGCCACCAGCGCCGGGACAGCCTACGACACCGGGGAGCTGTTTTTT
clone_size: -; v_call: TRBV18; d_call: -; j_call: TRBJ2-5; cdr3_aa: CASSTEVKETQYF; cdr3_nt: TGTGCCAGCTCAACGGAAGTGAAAGAGACCCAGTACTTC
clone_size: few; v_call: TRBV29-1; d_call: -; j_call: TRBJ2-3; cdr3_aa: CSVMYQRTTDTQYF; cdr3_nt: TGCAGCGTTATGTATCAGCGGACCACAGATACGCAGTATTTT
clone_size: -; v_call: TRBV7-6; d_call: -; j_call: TRBJ2-1; cdr3_aa: CASSLDAGYNEQFF; cdr3_nt: TGTGCCAGCAGCTTAGACGCGGGCTACAATGAGCAGTTCTTC
clone_size: -; v_call: TRBV15; d_call: TRBD2; j_call: TRBJ2-3; cdr3_aa: CATSRVAGGADTQYF; cdr3_nt: TGTGCCACCAGCAGAGTTGCGGGGGGCGCGGATACGCAGTATTTT
clone_size: -; v_call: TRBV29-1; d_call: TRBD1; j_call: TRBJ2-5; cdr3_aa: CSAGQGQETQYF; cdr3_nt: TGCAGCGCGGGACAGGGTCAAGAGACCCAGTACTTC
clone_size: few; v_call: TRBV14; d_call: -; j_call: TRBJ1-5; cdr3_aa: CASSQGGGNYQPQHF; cdr3_nt: TGTGCCAGCAGCCAAGGCGGAGGGAACTATCAGCCCCAGCATTTT
clone_size: -; v_call: TRBV4-2; d_call: -; j_call: TRBJ1-3; cdr3_aa: CASSQEVLSGNTIYF; cdr3_nt: TGTGCCAGCAGCCAAGAGGTCCTCTCTGGAAACACCATATATTTT
clone_size: -; v_call: TRBV6-1; d_call: -; j_call: TRBJ1-1; cdr3_aa: CASSESTLGVTEAFF; cdr3_nt: TGTGCCAGCAGTGAATCGACCCTCGGGGTCACTGAAGCTTTCTTT
clone_size: few; v_call: TRBV9; d_call: -; j_call: TRBJ1-3; cdr3_aa: CASSLDPRPGEAGNTIYF; cdr3_nt: TGTGCCAGCAGTCTCGACCCCCGGCCAGGGGAGGCTGGAAACACCATATATTTT
clone_size: -; v_call: TRBV9; d_call: -; j_call: TRBJ1-6; cdr3_aa: CASSPGVYNSPLHF; cdr3_nt: TGTGCCAGCAGCCCCGGAGTCTATAATTCACCCCTCCACTTT
clone_size: -; v_call: TRBV5-4; d_call: -; j_call: TRBJ2-7; cdr3_aa: CASSGKTGTEQYF; cdr3_nt: TGTGCCAGCAGCGGAAAAACAGGGACCGAGCAGTACTTC
clone_size: few; v_call: TRBV3-1; d_call: -; j_call: TRBJ2-5; cdr3_aa: CASSRWTETQYF; cdr3_nt: TGTGCCAGCAGCCGGTGGACGGAGACCCAGTACTTC
clone_size: few; v_call: TRBV7-8; d_call: -; j_call: TRBJ2-7; cdr3_aa: CASSLGGGSDEQYF; cdr3_nt: TGTGCCAGCAGCTTGGGGGGAGGATCTGACGAGCAGTACTTC
clone_size: once; v_call: TRBV7-2; d_call: TRBD2; j_call: TRBJ2-5; cdr3_aa: CASSPKAGGRETQYF; cdr3_nt: TGTGCCAGCAGCCCGAAGGCGGGGGGCAGGGAGACCCAGTACTTC
clone_size: few; v_call: TRBV20-1; d_call: -; j_call: TRBJ2-1; cdr3_aa: CSARRADSYNEQFF; cdr3_nt: TGCAGTGCTAGACGAGCGGACTCCTACAATGAGCAGTTCTTC
clone_size: -; v_call: TRBV7-2; d_call: -; j_call: TRBJ1-2; cdr3_aa: CASSLVGAGDYGYTF; cdr3_nt: TGTGCCAGCAGCTTAGTGGGGGCAGGGGACTATGGCTACACCTTC
clone_size: -; v_call: TRBV20-1; d_call: TRBD1; j_call: TRBJ1-2; cdr3_aa: CSATDRARGYTF; cdr3_nt: TGCAGTGCTACTGACAGGGCTCGGGGCTACACCTTC
clone_size: few; v_call: TRBV6-6; d_call: TRBD2; j_call: TRBJ2-7; cdr3_aa: CASSFLAGGLDEQYF; cdr3_nt: TGTGCCAGCAGTTTCCTAGCGGGAGGTCTCGACGAGCAGTACTTC
clone_size: -; v_call: TRBV4-1; d_call: -; j_call: TRBJ1-1; cdr3_aa: CASSRKQENTEAFF; cdr3_nt: TGCGCCAGCAGCCGAAAACAGGAGAACACTGAAGCTTTCTTT
clone_size: few; v_call: TRBV12-3/TRBV12-4; d_call: TRBD1; j_call: TRBJ2-1; cdr3_aa: CASSQGQGSSSEQFF; cdr3_nt: TGTGCCAGCAGCCAAGGACAGGGGAGTTCGAGTGAGCAGTTCTTC
clone_size: few; v_call: TRBV7-2; d_call: -; j_call: TRBJ2-1; cdr3_aa: CASSWMADSYNEQFF; cdr3_nt: TGTGCCAGCAGCTGGATGGCGGACTCCTACAATGAGCAGTTCTTC
clone_size: -; v_call: TRBV7-9; d_call: -; j_call: TRBJ2-1; cdr3_aa: CASTDAGVLEQFF; cdr3_nt: TGTGCCAGCACCGACGCAGGGGTTCTTGAGCAGTTCTTC
clone_size: few; v_call: TRBV18; d_call: TRBD1; j_call: TRBJ1-4; cdr3_aa: CASSPPDRSDGELFF; cdr3_nt: TGTGCCAGCTCACCACCGGACAGGTCCGATGGGGAACTGTTTTTT
clone_size: -; v_call: TRBV9; d_call: TRBD1; j_call: TRBJ1-4; cdr3_aa: CASSSGQGGGEKLFF; cdr3_nt: TGTGCCAGCTCTTCGGGACAGGGAGGAGGTGAAAAACTGTTTTTT
clone_size: few; v_call: TRBV12-3/TRBV12-4; d_call: -; j_call: TRBJ1-2; cdr3_aa: CASSLGDKRPIVGYTF; cdr3_nt: TGTGCCAGCAGTTTAGGGGACAAGCGCCCCATAGTAGGCTACACCTTC
clone_size: -; v_call: TRBV5-6; d_call: -; j_call: TRBJ2-7; cdr3_aa: CASSHNPEYEQYF; cdr3_nt: TGTGCCAGCAGCCATAACCCCGAATACGAGCAGTACTTC
clone_size: few; v_call: TRBV12-3/TRBV12-4; d_call: -; j_call: TRBJ2-1; cdr3_aa: CASSLGLQVIYNEQFF; cdr3_nt: TGTGCCAGCAGTTTAGGTCTACAGGTAATCTACAATGAGCAGTTCTTC
clone_size: few; v_call: TRBV7-9; d_call: -; j_call: TRBJ2-6; cdr3_aa: CASSLLVGFAGANVLTF; cdr3_nt: TGTGCCAGCAGCCTCCTCGTCGGGTTCGCTGGGGCCAACGTCCTGACTTTC
clone_size: many; v_call: TRBV25-1; d_call: -; j_call: TRBJ1-1; cdr3_aa: CASSARTVLANTEAFF; cdr3_nt: TGTGCCAGCAGTGCTCGGACAGTCCTGGCGAACACTGAAGCTTTCTTT
clone_size: few; v_call: TRBV6-2/TRBV6-3; d_call: TRBD2; j_call: TRBJ2-3; cdr3_aa: CASSEAGQSTDTQYF; cdr3_nt: TGTGCCAGCAGTGAAGCGGGGCAAAGCACAGATACGCAGTATTTT
clone_size: -; v_call: TRBV7-9; d_call: -; j_call: TRBJ1-5; cdr3_aa: CASGTGNQPQHF; cdr3_nt: TGTGCCAGCGGAACGGGGAATCAGCCCCAGCATTTT
clone_size: -; v_call: TRBV27; d_call: TRBD1; j_call: TRBJ1-1; cdr3_aa: CASSLYAGGDIEAFF; cdr3_nt: TGTGCCAGCAGTTTATACGCAGGGGGGGATATTGAAGCTTTCTTT
clone_size: few; v_call: TRBV30; d_call: TRBD1; j_call: TRBJ2-7; cdr3_aa: CACGRGLEQYF; cdr3_nt: TGTGCCTGCGGCAGGGGGCTCGAGCAGTACTTC